The rows below give T cell receptor beta chains drawn from one sample of a study of T cell repertoires in cytomegalovirus infection. TCRdb reprocessed the reads via MiXCR and lists one record per CDR3 protein. The table lists more than 55,000 distinct CDR3 sequences, roughly 22% of them singletons, with roughly two thirds in the top ten. No antigen is known for these receptors. Specimen: CD8+ T cells from cultured PBMCs, collected from culture after CMV antigen stimulation. These receptor sequences come from a human donor in good health (CMV status not recorded). Some clones in this sample may be carry-over from other donors' samples. The CDR3 runs from the conserved cysteine through the conserved F or W. A D gene is named only where the DNA matches it firmly. Clone size is stated in some rows and not others, as once, few, many or a class when expanded.

>TRBJ1-5|NA|TRBV4-3|NA
CASSQATDSYQPQHF
TGCGCCAGCAGCCAAGCCACGGATTCATATCAGCCCCAGCATTTT
>TRBJ1-2|once|TRBV7-2|TRBD1
CASSLASVGQKNYGYTF
TGTGCCAGCAGCTTAGCGTCAGTGGGACAGAAAAACTATGGCTACACCTTC
>TRBJ2-3|few|TRBV7-9|NA
CASSPVLTDTQYF
TGTGCCAGCAGCCCAGTGCTCACAGATACGCAGTATTTT
>TRBJ1-5|NA|TRBV2|NA
CASSEARERSQPQHF
TGTGCCAGCAGTGAAGCCAGGGAGAGGAGTCAGCCCCAGCATTTT
>TRBJ2-5|few|TRBV20-1|TRBD2
CSASQPRTSGRETQYF
TGCAGTGCTAGTCAGCCCCGGACTAGCGGAAGAGAGACCCAGTACTTC
>TRBJ2-7|few|TRBV27|NA
CASSYGGSGEQYF
TGTGCCAGCAGTTACGGAGGGTCAGGGGAGCAGTACTTC
>TRBJ1-1|few|TRBV12-3/TRBV12-4|NA
CASRPPGQSEAFF
TGTGCCAGCAGACCACCGGGACAATCAGAAGCTTTCTTT
>TRBJ2-1|few|TRBV4-1|TRBD2
CASSPSGGRDEQFF
TGCGCCAGCAGCCCCTCGGGGGGGCGCGATGAGCAGTTCTTC
>TRBJ2-3|few|TRBV12-3/TRBV12-4|NA
CASSLGRGEQDTQYF
TGTGCCAGCAGTTTGGGACGCGGGGAACAAGATACGCAGTATTTT
>TRBJ1-2|few|TRBV7-2|NA
CASSSGDYGYTF
TGTGCCAGCAGCTCGGGGGACTATGGCTACACCTTC
>TRBJ2-7|NA|TRBV7-9|TRBD1
CASSSPSTGTYEQYF
TGTGCCAGCAGCTCACCATCGACAGGGACCTACGAGCAGTACTTC
>TRBJ1-2|many|TRBV7-8|TRBD1
CASSLGSQGALYGYTF
TGTGCCAGCAGCTTAGGTTCACAGGGGGCTCTCTATGGCTACACCTTC
>TRBJ1-1|few|TRBV6-1|NA
CASSYLGPNTEAFF
TGTGCCAGCAGTTATCTAGGACCCAACACTGAAGCTTTCTTT
>TRBJ1-4|NA|TRBV7-9|NA
CASSLAVNEKLFF
TGTGCCAGCAGCTTAGCAGTTAATGAAAAACTGTTTTTT
>TRBJ2-6|NA|TRBV6-2/TRBV6-3|TRBD2
CASSSLRGGASIYSGANVLTF
TGTGCCAGCAGTTCCCTTCGGGGGGGGGCATCGATCTACTCTGGGGCCAACGTCCTGACTTTC
>TRBJ1-5|NA|TRBV7-6|TRBD1
CASSSVTGDQPQHF
TGTGCCAGCAGCTCGGTAACAGGGGATCAGCCCCAGCATTTT
>TRBJ2-1|NA|TRBV20-1|NA
CSASETITGLSSYNEQFF
TGCAGTGCTAGCGAAACTATTACAGGGTTGAGCTCCTACAATGAGCAGTTCTTC
>TRBJ2-5|NA|TRBV6-2/TRBV6-3|TRBD2
CASTPPGLAEETQYF
TGTGCCAGCACCCCTCCGGGACTAGCGGAAGAGACCCAGTACTTC
>TRBJ2-5|NA|TRBV13|NA
CASSPALPGTQYF
TGTGCCAGCAGCCCCGCCCTCCCCGGGACCCAGTACTTC
>TRBJ2-5|few|TRBV11-2|TRBD1
CASSFSGTGEWETQYF
TGTGCCAGCAGCTTTTCCGGGACAGGGGAGTGGGAGACCCAGTACTTC
>TRBJ1-5|NA|TRBV7-2|TRBD1
CASSFSDRINQPQHF
TGTGCCAGCAGCTTCTCGGACAGGATTAATCAGCCCCAGCATTTT
>TRBJ1-5|NA|TRBV11-1|TRBD1
CASSPGTANQPQHF
TGTGCCAGCAGCCCCGGGACAGCCAATCAGCCCCAGCATTTT
>TRBJ2-7|NA|TRBV30|NA
CAWSVIAGHPVDEQYF
TGTGCCTGGAGTGTAATTGCCGGGCACCCGGTGGACGAGCAGTACTTC
>TRBJ2-1|few|TRBV7-9|NA
CASRAPSGNEQFF
TGTGCCAGCCGGGCGCCTTCGGGCAATGAGCAGTTCTTC
>TRBJ2-3|NA|TRBV12-3/TRBV12-4|NA
CASSPSLTDTQYF
TGTGCCAGCAGTCCCTCCCTCACAGATACGCAGTATTTT
>TRBJ1-4|few|TRBV2|NA
CASSEALGAYEKLFF
TGTGCCAGCAGTGAAGCGCTGGGCGCTTATGAAAAACTGTTTTTT
>TRBJ2-7|NA|TRBV29-1|NA
CSVEDSTRSYF
TGCAGCGTTGAAGATTCGACTAGATCGTACTTC
>TRBJ2-7|few|TRBV7-9|NA
CASSLRVWGSTYEQYF
TGTGCCAGCAGCTTAAGGGTTTGGGGATCTACCTACGAGCAGTACTTC
>TRBJ1-6|NA|TRBV11-2|NA
CASNRPGSPLHF
TGTGCCAGCAACCGTCCGGGTTCACCCCTCCACTTT
>TRBJ2-1|NA|TRBV7-8|NA
CASSLAPGDRGNEQFF
TGTGCCAGCAGCTTAGCCCCGGGGGATAGAGGGAATGAGCAGTTCTTC
>TRBJ2-7|few|TRBV4-3|NA
CASSQDREFYEQYF
TGCGCCAGCAGCCAAGACAGGGAGTTCTACGAGCAGTACTTC
>TRBJ1-4|few|TRBV7-9|NA
CASSLAGGAVNEKLFF
TGTGCCAGCAGCTTAGCGGGAGGGGCCGTGAATGAAAAACTGTTTTTT
>TRBJ2-1|NA|TRBV7-8|TRBD2
CASSFPSGGALGEQFF
TGTGCCAGCAGCTTCCCGAGCGGGGGGGCCTTGGGGGAGCAGTTCTTC
>TRBJ2-3|few|TRBV7-2|TRBD2
CASSYTSGGADTQYF
TGTGCCAGCAGCTACACTAGCGGGGGGGCAGATACGCAGTATTTT
>TRBJ2-7|few|TRBV19|NA
CASSPTGDSSYEQYF
TGTGCCAGTAGTCCAACCGGGGATAGCTCCTACGAGCAGTACTTC
>TRBJ2-7|few|TRBV7-2|NA
CASSLRAREDEQYF
TGTGCCAGCAGCTTAAGGGCCAGGGAGGACGAGCAGTACTTC
>TRBJ1-6|few|TRBV27|NA
CASSIGSEYNSPLHF
TGTGCCAGCAGTATAGGGTCCGAGTATAATTCACCCCTCCACTTT
>TRBJ2-4|once|TRBV29-1|NA
CSVGARGNIQYF
TGCAGCGTTGGGGCGAGGGGAAACATTCAGTACTTC
>TRBJ1-1|NA|TRBV6-2/TRBV6-3|NA
CASSLRDGLLMDTEAFF
TGTGCCAGCAGTCTCCGGGACGGCCTTCTAATGGACACTGAAGCTTTCTTT
>TRBJ2-3|few|TRBV7-8|NA
CASSPIAEWDTQYF
TGTGCCAGCAGCCCCATAGCCGAGTGGGATACGCAGTATTTT
>TRBJ1-5|few|TRBV12-3/TRBV12-4|TRBD1
CASSFGTGGFNQPQHF
TGTGCCAGCAGTTTTGGGACAGGGGGGTTTAATCAGCCCCAGCATTTT
>TRBJ1-1|NA|TRBV28|NA
CASSRTVEAFF
TGTGCCAGCAGTCGGACAGTTGAAGCTTTCTTT
>TRBJ2-2|many|TRBV7-8|TRBD2
CASSPLAGDTGELFF
TGTGCCAGCAGCCCACTAGCGGGGGACACCGGGGAGCTGTTTTTT
>TRBJ2-3|NA|TRBV4-1|NA
CASSQGRGGGTDTQYF
TGCGCCAGCAGCCAAGGGCGAGGGGGGGGTACAGATACGCAGTATTTT
>TRBJ1-4|NA|TRBV4-3|NA
CASSQDVASINEKLFF
TGCGCCAGCAGCCAAGACGTTGCCTCTATAAATGAAAAACTGTTTTTT
>TRBJ2-7|NA|TRBV4-1|NA
CASSLGQGYYEQYF
TGCGCCAGCAGCCTGGGACAAGGGTACTACGAGCAGTACTTC
>TRBJ1-4|NA|TRBV7-6|NA
CASTIGGAPEKLFF
TGTGCCAGCACGATAGGGGGTGCGCCCGAAAAACTGTTTTTT
>TRBJ1-6|NA|TRBV11-2|NA
CASSPNTDSPLHF
TGTGCCAGCAGCCCCAATACCGACTCACCCCTCCACTTT
>TRBJ2-7|few|TRBV12-3/TRBV12-4|NA
CASSSPNEQYF
TGTGCCAGCAGTTCCCCCAACGAGCAGTACTTC
>TRBJ1-1|few|TRBV6-2/TRBV6-3|NA
CASSYPWTDTEAFF
TGTGCCAGCAGTTACCCTTGGACTGACACTGAAGCTTTCTTT
>TRBJ2-7|NA|TRBV12-3/TRBV12-4|NA
CASATPTGTSGSASYEQYF
TGTGCCAGCGCGACCCCCACCGGGACGTCAGGTAGTGCCTCCTACGAGCAGTACTTC
>TRBJ1-5|NA|TRBV28|NA
CASSLGRYQPQHF
TGTGCCAGCAGTTTAGGAAGGTACCAGCCCCAGCATTTT
>TRBJ2-1|few|TRBV7-6|TRBD1
CASRTDRESYNEQFF
TGTGCCAGCAGGACGGACAGGGAGAGTTACAATGAGCAGTTCTTC
>TRBJ2-7|NA|TRBV15|NA
CATRGDGPEQYF
TGTGCCACCAGGGGGGACGGGCCCGAGCAGTACTTC
>TRBJ1-6|few|TRBV6-6|NA
CASSSRDEVPPLHF
TGTGCCAGCAGTTCCCGGGACGAAGTACCACCCCTCCACTTT
>TRBJ1-2|NA|TRBV7-8|NA
CASSLADTRYGYTF
TGTGCCAGCAGCTTAGCGGACACTAGATATGGCTACACCTTC
>TRBJ2-1|few|TRBV4-2|NA
CASSPQYNPREQFF
TGTGCCAGCAGCCCACAGTATAACCCCCGTGAGCAGTTCTTC